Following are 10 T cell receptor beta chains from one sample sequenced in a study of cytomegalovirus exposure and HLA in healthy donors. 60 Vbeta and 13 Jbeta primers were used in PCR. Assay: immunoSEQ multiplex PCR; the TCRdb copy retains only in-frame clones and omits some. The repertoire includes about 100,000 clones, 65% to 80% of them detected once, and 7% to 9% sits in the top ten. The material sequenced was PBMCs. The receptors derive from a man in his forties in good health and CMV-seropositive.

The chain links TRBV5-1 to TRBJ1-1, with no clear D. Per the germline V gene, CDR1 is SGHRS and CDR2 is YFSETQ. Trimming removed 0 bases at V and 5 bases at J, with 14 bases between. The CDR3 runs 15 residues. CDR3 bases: TGCGCCAGCAGCTTGGATTGGGAAGGAGGGACTGAAGCTTTCTTT. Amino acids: CASSLDWEGGTEAFF.

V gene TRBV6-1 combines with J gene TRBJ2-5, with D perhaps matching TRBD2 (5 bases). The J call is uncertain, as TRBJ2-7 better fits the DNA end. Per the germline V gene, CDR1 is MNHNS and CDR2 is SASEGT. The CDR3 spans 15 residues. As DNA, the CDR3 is TGTGCCAGCACCCTCAGTGACGGGGTAACCTACGAGCAGTACTTC. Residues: CASTLSDGVTYEQYF.

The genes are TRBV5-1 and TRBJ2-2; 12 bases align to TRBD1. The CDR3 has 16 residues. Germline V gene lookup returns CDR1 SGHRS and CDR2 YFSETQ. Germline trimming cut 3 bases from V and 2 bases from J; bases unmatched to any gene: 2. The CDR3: CASSSGTGGNTGELFF. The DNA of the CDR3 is TGCGCCAGCAGCTCCGGGACAGGGGGCAACACCGGGGAGCTGTTTTTT.

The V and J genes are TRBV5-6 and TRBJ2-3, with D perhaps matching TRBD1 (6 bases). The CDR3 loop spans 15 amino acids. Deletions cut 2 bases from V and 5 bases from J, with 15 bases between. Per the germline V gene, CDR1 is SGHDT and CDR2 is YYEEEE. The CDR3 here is CASSFGRGTIDTQYF. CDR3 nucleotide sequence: TGTGCCAGCAGCTTCGGTAGGGGGACCATAGATACGCAGTATTTT.

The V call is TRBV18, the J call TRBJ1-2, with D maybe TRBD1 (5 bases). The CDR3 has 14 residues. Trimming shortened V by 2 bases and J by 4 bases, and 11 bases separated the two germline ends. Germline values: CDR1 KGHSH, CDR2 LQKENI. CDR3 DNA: TGTGCCAGCTCACCAAACGGGGGGACCTATGGCTACACCTTC. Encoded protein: CASSPNGGTYGYTF.

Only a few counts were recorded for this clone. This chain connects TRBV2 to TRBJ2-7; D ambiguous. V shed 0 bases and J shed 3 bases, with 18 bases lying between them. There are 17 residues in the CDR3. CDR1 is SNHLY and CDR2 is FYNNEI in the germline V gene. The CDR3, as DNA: TGTGCCAGCAGTGAAGCGCTTCCCGCGAAACAGAGCTACGAGCAGTACTTC. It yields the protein CASSEALPAKQSYEQYF. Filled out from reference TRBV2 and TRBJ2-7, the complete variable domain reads EPEVTQTPSHQVTQMGQEVILRCVPISNHLYFYWYRQILGQKVEFLVSFYNNEISEKSEIFDDQFSVERPDGSNFTLKIRSTKLEDSAMYFCASSEALPAKQSYEQYFGPGTRLTVT.

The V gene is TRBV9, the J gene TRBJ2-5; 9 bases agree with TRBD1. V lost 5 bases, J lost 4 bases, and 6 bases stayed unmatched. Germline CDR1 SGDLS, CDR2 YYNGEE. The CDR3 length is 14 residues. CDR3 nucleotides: TGTGCCAGCAGTGTACAGGGGGCGGTAGAGACCCAGTACTTC. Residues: CASSVQGAVETQYF.

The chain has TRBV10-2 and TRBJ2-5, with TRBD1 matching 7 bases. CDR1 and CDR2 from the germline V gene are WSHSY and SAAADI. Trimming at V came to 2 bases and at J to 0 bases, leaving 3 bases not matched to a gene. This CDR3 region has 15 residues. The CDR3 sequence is CASSEGQADQETQYF. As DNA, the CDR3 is TGCGCCAGCAGTGAGGGACAGGCCGACCAAGAGACCCAGTACTTC.

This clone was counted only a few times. CDR3 residues: CASSESAGYNTEAFF. The CDR3 DNA reads TGTGCCAGCAGTGAATCTGCGGGGTACAACACTGAAGCTTTCTTT. The chain combines TRBV25-1 with TRBJ1-1; D remains ambiguous. In germline, CDR1 is MGHDK, CDR2 SYGVNS. V gave up 1 base and J gave up 2 bases, with 11 bases separating them. This CDR3 has 15 amino acids.

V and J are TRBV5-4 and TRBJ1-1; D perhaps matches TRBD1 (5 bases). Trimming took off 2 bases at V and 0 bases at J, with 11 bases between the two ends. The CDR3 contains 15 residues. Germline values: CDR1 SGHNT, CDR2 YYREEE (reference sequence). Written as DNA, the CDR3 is TGTGCCAGCAGCTTCGCCCGGGGGATGAACACTGAAGCTTTCTTT. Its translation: CASSFARGMNTEAFF.